Here is one TCR beta chain with its context. The data stem from a study of T cell changes during pregnancy in multiple sclerosis. Method: immunoSEQ multiplex PCR; TCRdb's copy keeps in-frame clones and lacks some. The sample holds under 65,000 clones, around 90% seen once. The V gene end was trimmed by 3 bases and the J gene end by 6 bases; junction bases not matched to a gene: 8. CDR1 and CDR2 (germline): SGHTA, FQGNSA. CDR3 size: 17 residues. V usage is TRBV7-2 and J usage is TRBJ2-7, with TRBD2 matching 16 bases. Sequenced here: peripheral blood, sampled in the first trimester of pregnancy. The receptor was isolated from a female donor in good health, enrolled as a control in a pregnancy study. CDR3 amino acids: CASSLGLAGGPTSEQYF. The CDR3 bases are TGTGCCAGCAGCTTGGGACTAGCGGGAGGGCCCACCTCCGAGCAGTACTTC.